One sample yielded the 10 T cell receptor beta chains listed below, sequenced in a study of PD-L1 blockade in urothelial cancer. Time point meaning: pretreatment peripheral blood. Method: immunoSEQ multiplex PCR; TCRdb's copy keeps in-frame clones and lacks some. This table holds 95,000 to 100,000 clones, roughly 91% found once. The sample in question was PBMCs, obtained around atezolizumab (anti-PD-L1) treatment. The receptors originated from a man in his sixties with urothelial cancer.

The rearrangement uses TRBV5-1 and TRBJ2-1; D is perhaps TRBD1 (6 bases). From germline, CDR1 is SGHRS and CDR2 YFSETQ. This CDR3 region has 14 residues. With 4 bases removed from V and 3 bases from J, the gap between germline ends came to 11 bases. The CDR3 protein is CASSRGTLYNEQFF. In nucleotides, the CDR3 is TGCGCCAGCAGCCGAGGGACACTCTACAATGAGCAGTTCTTC.

This chain connects TRBV11-2 to TRBJ1-3, with a tentative D call TRBD1 (5 bases). The CDR3 has 14 residues. Trimming removed 5 bases from V and 4 bases from J, with 12 bases in between. Germline V gives CDR1 SGHAT, CDR2 FQNNGV. The CDR3 here is CASSPQPGGNTIYF. The CDR3 DNA reads as TGTGCCAGCAGCCCGCAGCCAGGGGGAAACACCATATATTTT.

The chain couples TRBV5-4 to TRBJ2-3; D gene uncertain. Germline CDR1 SGHNT, CDR2 YYREEE (reference sequence). With 4 bases removed from V and 2 bases from J, the gap between germline ends came to 14 bases. CDR3 length equals 15 residues. This chain's CDR3 is CASSANLGFTDTQYF. The CDR3 DNA sequence: TGTGCCAGCAGCGCGAACCTAGGCTTCACAGATACGCAGTATTTT.

The chain links TRBV4-1 to TRBJ1-2; TRBD1 matches at 8 bases. After removal of 8 bases from V and 12 bases from J, the junction contained 14 bases not matched to a gene. The CDR3 is 13 residues long. Germline V lookup: CDR1 MGHRA, CDR2 YSYEKL. CDR3 sequence: CASSGPGQDWNTF. CDR3 nucleotide sequence: TGCGCCAGCTCGGGCCCGGGACAGGATTGGAACACCTTC.

CDR3 amino acids: CASSDTYNSPLHF. The CDR3 DNA follows: TGTGCCAGCAGTGACACGTATAATTCACCCCTCCACTTT. The V and J genes are TRBV28 and TRBJ1-6, with D hard to call. In germline, CDR1 is MDHEN, CDR2 SYDVKM. CDR3 length: 13 amino acids. Trimming pared 5 bases from V and 4 bases from J, leaving 6 bases between.

The genes are TRBV19 and TRBJ2-4, with TRBD1 matching over 8 bases. The germline V gene has CDR1 LNHDA and CDR2 SQIVND (reference sequence). V shed 5 bases, J shed 4 bases, and the junction held 7 bases outside the gene matches. The CDR3 consists of 15 residues. CDR3 in DNA: TGTGCCAGTAGTCAACCGGGACAGGTGAAAAACATTCAGTACTTC. It specifies CASSQPGQVKNIQYF.

The chain recombines TRBV2 with TRBJ1-5; 9 bases are a match to TRBD1. The CDR3 length is 14 residues. The V gene's germline CDR1 is SNHLY and CDR2 FYNNEI. V shed 9 bases and J 5 bases; nucleotides not matched to a gene: 8. DNA of the CDR3: TGTGCCAGTAGGGGACAGGGCGATTATCAGCCCCAGCATTTT. It is translated as CASRGQGDYQPQHF.

This clone was counted once. The V and J genes are TRBV7-8 and TRBJ2-7, with 14 bases fitting TRBD2. The trim removed 4 bases at V and 0 bases at J, leaving 5 bases unmatched. The germline CDR1 and CDR2 sequences are SGHVS and FQNEAQ. The CDR3 sequence is 17 residues long. The CDR3 DNA is TGTGCCAGCAGCTCGCCGGGACTAGCGGGAGTCTCCTACGAGCAGTACTTC. Residues: CASSSPGLAGVSYEQYF. Based on the CDR3 plus reference TRBV7-8 and TRBJ2-7, the full variable domain is GAGVSQSPRYKVAKRGQDVALRCDPISGHVSLFWYQQALGQGPEFLTYFQNEAQLDKSGLPSDRFFAERPEGSVSTLKIQRTQQEDSAVYLCASSSPGLAGVSYEQYFGPGTRLTVT.

The chain links TRBV27 to TRBJ2-2, with a possible D match to TRBD2 (5 bases). This CDR3 comprises 16 residues. Trimming left V 7 bases short and J 2 bases short, with 17 bases between. Germline-derived CDR1 and CDR2 are MNHEY and SMNVEV (reference sequence). The CDR3 DNA follows: TGTGCCAGCACCAAGGCAGGACTCATTAACACCGGGGAGCTGTTTTTT. It translates to CASTKAGLINTGELFF.

The V and J genes are TRBV7-2 and TRBJ2-7; 9 nucleotides agree with TRBD1. CDR3 length: 16 amino acids. From germline, CDR1 is SGHTA and CDR2 FQGNSA. Trimming took 5 bases from V and 0 from J; bases not matched to a gene: 8. CDR3 loop: CASSEGQGSVSYEQYF. In DNA, the CDR3 is TGTGCCAGCAGCGAAGGACAGGGGTCGGTCTCCTACGAGCAGTACTTC.